Listed below are T cell receptor beta chains from one sample, sequenced in a study of T cells after yellow fever vaccination. TCRdb reprocessed the 5' RACE reads with MiXCR, giving one entry per CDR3 protein. Of 610,000 or so distinct CDR3 sequences in the sample, approximately 13% are singletons; the top ten hold about 15%. The starting material was PBMCs, obtained on the day of the yellow fever booster vaccination. The receptors originated from a man aged 25 to 40 who received the YFV17D yellow fever vaccine. CDR3s include the opening cysteine and the closing phenylalanine or tryptophan. Fields, in order: V gene, J gene, D gene, clone size, CDR3 DNA, CDR3 protein. The D gene is left open where the match is weak. A row's size may be missing; if present it is once, few, many or a size class.

TRBV20-1	TRBJ2-7	TRBD2	-	TGCAGTGCCTCAAGGACTAGCGGGATCTACGAGCAGTACTTC	CSASRTSGIYEQYF
TRBV11-2	TRBJ2-7	-	-	TGTGGCAGCAGCTTAGCTAAGGGGGAGCCTGAGCAGTACTTC	CGSSLAKGEPEQYF
TRBV5-6	TRBJ2-5	-	-	TGTGCCAGCAGCTTTGACCGAACTTCGTCCCAGTACTTC	CASSFDRTSSQYF
TRBV6-2/TRBV6-3	TRBJ2-2	-	-	TGTGCCAGCAGTTACATGTCTCGCAGGGGGAACACCGGGGAGCTGTTTTTT	CASSYMSRRGNTGELFF
TRBV20-1	TRBJ2-7	-	-	TGCAGTGCTGTCTACCTCAGGGGTTTCTACGAGCAGTACTTC	CSAVYLRGFYEQYF
TRBV7-2	TRBJ2-2	TRBD2	-	TGTGCCAGCAGCCATAGCGGGAGGGACACCGGGGAGCTGTTTTTT	CASSHSGRDTGELFF
TRBV29-1	TRBJ2-5	-	-	TGCAGCGTTGCGACCGGTCTCGTGGAGACCCAGTACTTC	CSVATGLVETQYF
TRBV12-3/TRBV12-4	TRBJ1-2	-	many	TGTGCCAGCAGGTGGGGCCCGCCAGGCGGCTACACCTTC	CASRWGPPGGYTF
TRBV12-3/TRBV12-4	TRBJ2-5	TRBD2	few	TGTGCCAGCAGCGGGAGGGGCCAAGAGACCCAGTACTTC	CASSGRGQETQYF
TRBV7-2	TRBJ1-1	-	many	TGTGCCAGCAGCCCAGGGCCGGGTCGGGAGAACACTGAAGCTTTCTTT	CASSPGPGRENTEAFF
TRBV15	TRBJ2-7	TRBD2	few	TGTGCCACGGCTCCAATAGCGGGACCTCAGTACTTC	CATAPIAGPQYF
TRBV9	TRBJ2-3	-	many	TGTGCCAGCAGCGTAGGGATAGTCACAGATACGCAGTATTTT	CASSVGIVTDTQYF
TRBV7-2	TRBJ1-5	-	-	TGTGCCAGCAGCTTGGAGGGAGCAGGGCCCCAGCATTTT	CASSLEGAGPQHF
TRBV29-1	TRBJ2-2	-	-	TGCAGCGCCGGTTTCCACGGGGAGCTGTTTTTT	CSAGFHGELFF
TRBV20-1	TRBJ2-1	TRBD1	once	TGCAGTGCTAGGAGGGGGCTTCTACCCGATGAGCAGTTCTTC	CSARRGLLPDEQFF
TRBV12-3/TRBV12-4	TRBJ1-6	-	-	TGTGCCAGCAGCCAGGCGGTGACGCACCCGAATTCACCCCTCCACTTT	CASSQAVTHPNSPLHF
TRBV12-3/TRBV12-4	TRBJ2-1	-	few	TGTGCCAGCAGTGCCGACGGAAACTCCTACAATGAGCAGTTCTTC	CASSADGNSYNEQFF
TRBV7-2	TRBJ2-7	-	-	TGTGCCAGCAACAAAAACCCGGGCTACGAGCAGTACTTC	CASNKNPGYEQYF
TRBV12-3/TRBV12-4	TRBJ2-7	-	once	TGTGCCAGCAGTTTTGGTATCTCCAGGGCGACCTACGAGCAGTACTTC	CASSFGISRATYEQYF
TRBV12-3/TRBV12-4	TRBJ2-7	TRBD2	many	TGTGCCAGCAGCTTTTCCGGGAGGGCCTACGAGCAGTACTTC	CASSFSGRAYEQYF
TRBV7-2	TRBJ2-7	-	few	TGTGCCAGCAGCTTAGCGGGGGGAAGAGGAACCTACGAGCAGTACTTC	CASSLAGGRGTYEQYF
TRBV10-2	TRBJ1-1	TRBD1	few	TGCGCCAGCAGCGGACAGGAGAACACTGAAGCTTTCTTT	CASSGQENTEAFF
TRBV10-3	TRBJ1-2	-	few	TGTGCCATCAGTGAGTGGGAGGATACGGGCTACACCTTC	CAISEWEDTGYTF
TRBV29-1	TRBJ2-3	-	-	TGCAGCGTTTGGGACGCCTTCACAGATACGCAGTATTTT	CSVWDAFTDTQYF
TRBV5-1	TRBJ1-1	TRBD1	few	TGCGCCAGCAGCTTAGGACAGGGGCCTTACACTGAAGCTTTCTTT	CASSLGQGPYTEAFF
TRBV7-2	TRBJ2-3	TRBD2	many	TGTGCCAGCAGCTTAGTTCCTAGCGGGAGCACAGATACGCAGTATTTT	CASSLVPSGSTDTQYF
TRBV11-2	TRBJ1-2	TRBD1	-	TGTGCCAGCAGCTTAAGCAGGGGGGATTTTTATGGCTACACCTTC	CASSLSRGDFYGYTF
TRBV6-5	TRBJ2-5	TRBD1	-	TGTGCCAGCAGTTATCGGGACAGTCGGCAGGAGACCCAGTACTTC	CASSYRDSRQETQYF
TRBV4-3	TRBJ1-6	-	-	TGCGCCAGCAGCGCCCAGGGTGGATCACCCCTCCACTTT	CASSAQGGSPLHF
TRBV7-9	TRBJ2-7	-	-	TGTGCCAGCAGCTTAGTTGCCGGGCTACCATCCTACGAGCAGTACTTC	CASSLVAGLPSYEQYF
TRBV10-3	TRBJ1-1	TRBD1	-	TGTGCCATCAGTGGGACAGGGTCTGAAGCTTTCTTT	CAISGTGSEAFF
TRBV6-2/TRBV6-3	TRBJ2-5	-	-	TGTGCCAGCACCCCCGGAGAGACGATGGGGGGCCAAGAGACCCAGTACTTC	CASTPGETMGGQETQYF
TRBV11-2	TRBJ2-3	-	-	TGTGCCAGCAGCTTTCTGGAGGTCAGGGTGGCAGATACGCAGTATTTT	CASSFLEVRVADTQYF
TRBV3-1	TRBJ2-1	TRBD2	few	TGTGCCAGCAGCCCGGGGACTAGTTTCGATGAGCAGTTCTTC	CASSPGTSFDEQFF
TRBV6-5	TRBJ2-5	-	few	TGTGCCAGCAGTTACTCCCGCCAGGGTCAAACTGGTCAAGAGACCCAGTACTTC	CASSYSRQGQTGQETQYF
TRBV5-5	TRBJ2-7	TRBD1	few	TGTGCCAGCAGCCCCCGGGACAGGAACGTCTACGAGCAGTACTTC	CASSPRDRNVYEQYF
TRBV30	TRBJ2-2	-	few	TGTGCCCGCGGACCCCTGGACAGGAACACCGGGGAGCTGTTTTTT	CARGPLDRNTGELFF
TRBV29-1	TRBJ2-7	-	-	TGCAGCGTTGAAGCCGGAGGGAAAGAGCAGTACTTC	CSVEAGGKEQYF
TRBV7-9	TRBJ2-7	-	few	TGTGCCAGCAGCTTAGTACAGGGTTACTCCTACGAGCAGTACTTC	CASSLVQGYSYEQYF
TRBV7-9	TRBJ1-2	-	few	TGTGCCAGCAGCTTAAGTGCGGGGGTTTATAGGAACTATGGCTACACCTTC	CASSLSAGVYRNYGYTF
TRBV11-1	TRBJ2-1	TRBD1	few	TGTGCCAGCAACCCCACCCCGGGACAGGGGGGTAGAAGGGATGAGCAGTTCTTC	CASNPTPGQGGRRDEQFF
TRBV12-3/TRBV12-4	TRBJ2-1	TRBD2	few	TGTGCCAGCAGTTTAGGAGGGGGGAGCGGGAGGTTCCCCTACAATGAGCAGTTCTTC	CASSLGGGSGRFPYNEQFF
TRBV11-3	TRBJ2-7	-	-	TGTGCCAGCAGCACTAGGGGGGAAGTGCAGTACTTC	CASSTRGEVQYF
TRBV5-4	TRBJ2-5	TRBD2	-	TGTGCCAGCAGCTCTGGACTAGCGGGCGCTCAAGAGACCCAGTACTTC	CASSSGLAGAQETQYF
TRBV4-3	TRBJ2-1	-	few	TGCGCCAGCAGCCAGCGGGCCGGGTACAATGAGCAGTTCTTC	CASSQRAGYNEQFF
TRBV5-1	TRBJ2-1	TRBD1	many	TGCGCCAGCAGCTCCACAGACAGGGCCAACAATGAGCAGTTCTTC	CASSSTDRANNEQFF
TRBV15	TRBJ2-6	-	-	TGTGCCACCAGCAGAGACCTCCCTAGGAGGGATGGGGCCAACGTCCTGACTTTC	CATSRDLPRRDGANVLTF
TRBV19	TRBJ2-2	-	-	TGTGCCAGTAAGACGGGAGTTACGGGGACCGGGGAGCTGTTTTTT	CASKTGVTGTGELFF
TRBV20-1	TRBJ2-1	TRBD2	-	TGCAGTGCTAGAGTTTTGGCTAGCGGGAGGGTTTTTAATGAGCAGTTCTTC	CSARVLASGRVFNEQFF
TRBV7-2	TRBJ1-6	-	many	TGTGCCAGCAGCTCGGATTTGGGCAGGTCTGGTTCACCCCTCCACTTT	CASSSDLGRSGSPLHF
TRBV7-2	TRBJ2-1	TRBD2	-	TGTGCCAGCAGCTTGATCCTAGCGGCACGAAATGAGCAGTTCTTC	CASSLILAARNEQFF
TRBV19	TRBJ2-1	-	-	TGTGCCAGTAGTTACGGGACCCGGGGAAATGAGCAGTTCTTC	CASSYGTRGNEQFF
TRBV7-9	TRBJ1-2	-	-	TGTGCCAGCAGCATCGCCGAGAATGGCTACACCTTC	CASSIAENGYTF